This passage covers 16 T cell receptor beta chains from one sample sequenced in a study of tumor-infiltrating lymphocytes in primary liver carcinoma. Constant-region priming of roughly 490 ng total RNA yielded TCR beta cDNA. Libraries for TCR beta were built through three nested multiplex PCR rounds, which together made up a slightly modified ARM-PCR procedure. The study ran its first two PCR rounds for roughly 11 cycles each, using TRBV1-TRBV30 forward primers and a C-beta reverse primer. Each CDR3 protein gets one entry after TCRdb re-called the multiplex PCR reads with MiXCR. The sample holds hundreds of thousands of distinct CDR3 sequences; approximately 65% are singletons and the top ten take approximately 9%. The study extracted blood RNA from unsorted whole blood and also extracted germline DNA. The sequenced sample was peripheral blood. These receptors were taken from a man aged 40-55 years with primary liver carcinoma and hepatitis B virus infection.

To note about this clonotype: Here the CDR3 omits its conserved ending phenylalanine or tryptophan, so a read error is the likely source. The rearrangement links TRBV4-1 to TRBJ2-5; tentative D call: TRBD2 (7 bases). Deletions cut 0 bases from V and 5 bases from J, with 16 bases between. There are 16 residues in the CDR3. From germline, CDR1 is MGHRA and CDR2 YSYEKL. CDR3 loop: CASSQDRGGGQETQYS. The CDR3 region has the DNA TGCGCCAGCAGCCAAGATCGGGGAGGGGGTCAGGAGACCCAGTACTCC.

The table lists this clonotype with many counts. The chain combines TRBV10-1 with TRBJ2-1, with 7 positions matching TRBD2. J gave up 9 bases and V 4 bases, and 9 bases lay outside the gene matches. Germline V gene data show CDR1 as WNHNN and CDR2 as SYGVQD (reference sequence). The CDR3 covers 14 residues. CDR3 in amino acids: CASSGASGLGEQFF. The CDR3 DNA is TGCGCCAGCAGTGGGGCTAGCGGACTTGGTGAGCAGTTCTTC.

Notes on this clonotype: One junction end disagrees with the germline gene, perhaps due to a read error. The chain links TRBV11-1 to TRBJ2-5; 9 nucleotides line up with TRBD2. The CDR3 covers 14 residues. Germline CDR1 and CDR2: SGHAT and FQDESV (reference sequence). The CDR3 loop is CAGSRNIAGETHYF. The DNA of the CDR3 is TGTGCCGGCAGCCGCAACATAGCGGGAGAGACCCACTACTTC.

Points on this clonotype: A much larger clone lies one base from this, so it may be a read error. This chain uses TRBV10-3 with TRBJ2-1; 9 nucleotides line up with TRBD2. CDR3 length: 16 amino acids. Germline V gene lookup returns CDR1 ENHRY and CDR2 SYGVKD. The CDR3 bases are TGTGCCATCGGGGGATCGACTAGCGGTACCTACAATGAGCAGTCCTTC. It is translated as CAIGGSTSGTYNEQSF.

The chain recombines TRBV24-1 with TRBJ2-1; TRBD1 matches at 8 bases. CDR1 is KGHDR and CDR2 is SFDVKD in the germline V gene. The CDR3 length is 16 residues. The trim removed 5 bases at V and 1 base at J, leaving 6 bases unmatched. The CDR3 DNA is TGTGCCACCAGTGGTCACCGGGACAGGTCCTACAATGAGCAGTTCTTC. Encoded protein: CATSGHRDRSYNEQFF.

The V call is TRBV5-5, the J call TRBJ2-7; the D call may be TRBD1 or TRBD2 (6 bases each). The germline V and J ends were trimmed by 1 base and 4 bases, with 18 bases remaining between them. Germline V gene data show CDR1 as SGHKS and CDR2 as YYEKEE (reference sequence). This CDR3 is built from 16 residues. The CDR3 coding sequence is TGTGCCAGCAGCTTGCTCGACTGGCAGGGGAGGTACGAGCAGTACTTC. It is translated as CASSLLDWQGRYEQYF.

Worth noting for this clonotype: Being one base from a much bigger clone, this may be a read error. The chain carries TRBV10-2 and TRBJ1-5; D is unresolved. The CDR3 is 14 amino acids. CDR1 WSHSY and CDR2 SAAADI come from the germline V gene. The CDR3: CASSGRDSSQPQHF. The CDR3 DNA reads TGCGCCAGCAGTGGCAGAGATAGCAGTCAGCCCCAGCATTTT.

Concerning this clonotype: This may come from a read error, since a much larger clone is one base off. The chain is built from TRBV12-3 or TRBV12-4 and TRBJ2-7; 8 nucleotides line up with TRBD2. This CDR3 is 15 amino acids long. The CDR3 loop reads CATSPRGAGNYEQYF. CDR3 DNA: TGTGCCACCAGTCCGCGGGGGGCAGGCAACTACGAGCAGTACTTC.

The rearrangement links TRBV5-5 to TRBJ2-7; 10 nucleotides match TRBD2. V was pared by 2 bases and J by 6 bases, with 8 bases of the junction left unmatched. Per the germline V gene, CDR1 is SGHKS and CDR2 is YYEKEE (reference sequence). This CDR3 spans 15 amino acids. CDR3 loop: CASSFTSGVVCEQYF. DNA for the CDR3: TGTGCCAGCAGCTTTACTAGCGGGGTTGTCTGCGAGCAGTACTTC.

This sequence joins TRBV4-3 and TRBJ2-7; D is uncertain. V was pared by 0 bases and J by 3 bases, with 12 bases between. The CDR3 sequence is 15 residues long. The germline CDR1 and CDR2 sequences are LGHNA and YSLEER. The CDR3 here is CASSQETRGFYEQYF. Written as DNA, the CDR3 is TGCGCCAGCAGCCAAGAGACCAGAGGATTCTACGAGCAGTACTTC.

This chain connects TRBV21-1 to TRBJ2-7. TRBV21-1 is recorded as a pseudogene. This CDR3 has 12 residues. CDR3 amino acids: CALGCSNYEQYF. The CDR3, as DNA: TGTGCCTTAGGGTGCTCAAACTACGAGCAGTACTTC.

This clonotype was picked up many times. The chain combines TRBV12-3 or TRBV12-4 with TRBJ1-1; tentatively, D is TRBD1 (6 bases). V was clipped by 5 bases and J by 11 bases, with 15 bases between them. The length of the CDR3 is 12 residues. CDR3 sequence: CASSEQGVRAFF. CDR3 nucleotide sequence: TGTGCCAGCAGTGAACAGGGTGTGCGGGCTTTCTTT.

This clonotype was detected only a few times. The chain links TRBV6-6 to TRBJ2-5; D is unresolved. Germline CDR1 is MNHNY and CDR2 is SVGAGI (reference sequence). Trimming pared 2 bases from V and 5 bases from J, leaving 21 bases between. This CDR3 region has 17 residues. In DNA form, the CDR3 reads TGTGCCAGCAGTTACCCGAAGGGAAACACCCTGACGGAGACCCAGTACTTC. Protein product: CASSYPKGNTLTETQYF.

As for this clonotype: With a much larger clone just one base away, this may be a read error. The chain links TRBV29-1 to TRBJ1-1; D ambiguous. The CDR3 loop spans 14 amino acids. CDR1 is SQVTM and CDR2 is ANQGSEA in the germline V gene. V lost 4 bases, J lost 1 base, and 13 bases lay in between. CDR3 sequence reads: CSVGVDTTNTEAFF. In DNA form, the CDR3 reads TGCAGCGTTGGAGTAGACACCACGAACACTGAAGCTTTCTTT.

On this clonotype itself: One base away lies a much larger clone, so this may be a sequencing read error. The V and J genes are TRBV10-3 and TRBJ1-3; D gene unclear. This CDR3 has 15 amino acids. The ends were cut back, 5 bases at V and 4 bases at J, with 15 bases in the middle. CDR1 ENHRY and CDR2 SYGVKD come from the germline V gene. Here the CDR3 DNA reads TGTGCCATCAGTACTCCCCGCCAGCCCGGAAACACCATATATTTT. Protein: CAISTPRQPGNTIYF.

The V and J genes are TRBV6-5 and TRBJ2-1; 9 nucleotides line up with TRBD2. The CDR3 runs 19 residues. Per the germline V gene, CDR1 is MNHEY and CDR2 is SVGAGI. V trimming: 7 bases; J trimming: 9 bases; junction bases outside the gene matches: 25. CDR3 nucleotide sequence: TGTGCCAGCACCTCACTCGGTGGTAGCGGGAGAAAGAGTTCCCTTGAGCAGTTCTTC. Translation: CASTSLGGSGRKSSLEQFF.